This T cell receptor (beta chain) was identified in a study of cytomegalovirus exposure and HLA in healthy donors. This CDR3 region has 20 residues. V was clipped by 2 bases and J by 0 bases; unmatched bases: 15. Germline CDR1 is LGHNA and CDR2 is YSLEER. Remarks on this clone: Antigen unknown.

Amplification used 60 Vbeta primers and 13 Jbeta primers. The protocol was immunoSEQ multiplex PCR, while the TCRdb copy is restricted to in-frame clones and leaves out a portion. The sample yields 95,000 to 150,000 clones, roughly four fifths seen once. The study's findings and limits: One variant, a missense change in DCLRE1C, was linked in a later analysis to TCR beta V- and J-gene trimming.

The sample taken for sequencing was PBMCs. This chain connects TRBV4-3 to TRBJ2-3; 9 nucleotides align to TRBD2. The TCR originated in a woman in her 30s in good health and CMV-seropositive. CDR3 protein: CASSQPPMASGALSTDTQYF. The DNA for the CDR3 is TGCGCCAGCAGCCAACCACCTATGGCTAGCGGGGCCCTTAGCACAGATACGCAGTATTTT.